Below are 3 T cell receptor beta chains sequenced from a single sample in a study of T cells after yellow fever vaccination. TCRdb re-called the 5' RACE reads through MiXCR, storing one row per CDR3 protein. This sample has about 99,000 distinct CDR3 sequences, with roughly 5.2% found just once. Sequences were derived from CD8+ T cells sorted from PBMCs, sampled 10 days after the yellow fever booster vaccination. The receptors shown here come from a man aged 18-30 years who received the YFV17D yellow fever vaccine.

In DNA form, the CDR3 reads TGTGCCAGCAGTTGGGACAGGGGATACGACGAGCAGTACTTC. It specifies CASSWDRGYDEQYF. The V gene is TRBV6-1, the J gene TRBJ2-7; 10 bases match TRBD1. The trim removed 5 bases at V and 5 bases at J, leaving 6 bases unmatched. The CDR3 sequence is 14 residues long. Germline assignment: CDR1 MNHNS and CDR2 SASEGT.

The chain employs TRBV19 and TRBJ1-2, with a tentative D call TRBD1 (5 bases). Looked up from germline, CDR1 is LNHDA and CDR2 is SQIVND (reference sequence). Deletions cut 7 bases from V and 2 bases from J, with 11 bases between. CDR3 length: 13 amino acids. This CDR3 is CASIRGKNYGYTF. The CDR3 DNA is TGTGCCAGTATACGGGGGAAGAACTATGGCTACACCTTC. The variable domain in full, completed from reference TRBV19 and TRBJ1-2, reads DGGITQSPKYLFRKEGQNVTLSCEQNLNHDAMYWYRQDPGQGLRLIYYSQIVNDFQKGDIAEGYSVSREKKESFPLTVTSAQKNPTAFYLCASIRGKNYGYTFGSGTRLTVV.

J is TRBJ1-5 and V is TRBV4-1, with D perhaps matching TRBD1 (5 bases). Germline V gives CDR1 MGHRA, CDR2 YSYEKL. V was pared by 0 bases and J by 6 bases, with 12 bases between. This CDR3 has 15 residues. CDR3 nucleotides: TGCGCCAGCAGCCAAGAGGCGGGGGAGAGTCAGCCCCAGCATTTT. This sequence encodes CASSQEAGESQPQHF.